A selection of T cell receptor beta chains follows, all from one sample in a study of blood T cell repertoires in COVID-19. The data were produced by immunoSEQ multiplex PCR, yet TCRdb's version contains in-frame clones alone and is incomplete. The sample shows a few hundred thousand clones, 65% to 90% of them seen only once. Sequencing was performed on peripheral blood. These receptor sequences come from a woman aged 70 to 79 with COVID-19, enrolled during active disease. Each CDR3 is given with its conserved first and last residue. A D gene is named only where the DNA matches it firmly. A clone size is listed for some rows: how often the clone was seen (once, few, many), or a class if it is expanded.

V: TRBV3-1/TRBV3-2
size: -
J: TRBJ2-1
D: TRBD1
CDR3: CASSQAVTGGHQFF
DNA: TGTGCCAGCAGCCAAGCCGTAACAGGGGGCCATCAGTTCTTC

V: TRBV28
size: -
J: TRBJ1-2
D: TRBD1
CDR3: CASSLGQPDYGYTF
DNA: TGTGCCAGCAGTTTGGGACAGCCTGACTATGGCTACACCTTC

V: TRBV4-2
size: -
J: TRBJ2-2
D: -
CDR3: CASSQYWTVLVTNTGELFF
DNA: TGTGCCAGCAGCCAATACTGGACAGTTTTGGTAACGAACACCGGGGAGCTGTTTTTT

V: TRBV9
size: -
J: TRBJ1-4
D: -
CDR3: CASSEGRTTTNEKLFF
DNA: TGTGCCAGCAGCGAGGGGCGGACAACAACTAATGAAAAACTGTTTTTT

V: TRBV12-3/TRBV12-4
size: -
J: TRBJ1-1
D: -
CDR3: CASSPRHLPEAFF
DNA: TGTGCCAGCAGTCCGAGACATTTACCTGAAGCTTTCTTT

V: TRBV11-2
size: -
J: TRBJ1-3
D: TRBD1
CDR3: CASSLIWTGGSGNTIYF
DNA: TGTGCCAGCAGCTTAATTTGGACAGGGGGCTCTGGAAACACCATATATTTT

V: TRBV29-1
size: -
J: TRBJ2-7
D: TRBD1
CDR3: CSYDRGGYEQYF
DNA: TGCAGCTACGACAGGGGGGGATACGAGCAGTACTTC

V: TRBV13
size: few
J: TRBJ1-6
D: -
CDR3: CASTVASYNSPLHF
DNA: TGTGCCAGTACAGTGGCTTCCTATAATTCACCCCTCCACTTT

V: TRBV7-9
size: -
J: TRBJ2-3
D: TRBD1
CDR3: CASSLQGVITDTQYF
DNA: TGTGCCAGCAGTCTACAGGGGGTGATCACAGATACGCAGTATTTT

V: TRBV14
size: -
J: TRBJ2-2
D: -
CDR3: CASSRGSIGGELFF
DNA: TGTGCCAGCAGTCGCGGAAGTATCGGGGGGGAGCTGTTTTTT

V: TRBV7-2
size: -
J: TRBJ1-2
D: -
CDR3: CASLEQGGGLSGYTF
DNA: TGTGCCAGCCTTGAACAGGGAGGGGGGCTCTCTGGCTACACCTTC

V: TRBV6-2/TRBV6-3
size: once
J: TRBJ2-1
D: -
CDR3: CASSYMEGLGQFF
DNA: TGTGCCAGCAGTTACATGGAGGGGCTGGGGCAGTTCTTC

V: TRBV18
size: -
J: TRBJ1-1
D: -
CDR3: CASSPNRDNAEAFF
DNA: TGTGCCAGCTCACCCAACAGGGATAACGCTGAAGCTTTCTTT

V: TRBV7-8
size: -
J: TRBJ2-1
D: -
CDR3: CASSFSRNNEQFF
DNA: TGTGCCAGCAGCTTCTCTAGAAACAATGAGCAGTTCTTC

V: TRBV3-1/TRBV3-2
size: -
J: TRBJ1-6
D: -
CDR3: CASSPPRTTSDSPLHF
DNA: TGTGCCAGCAGCCCGCCAAGGACAACTTCAGATTCACCCCTCCACTTT

V: TRBV4-3
size: -
J: TRBJ1-3
D: -
CDR3: CASSQGRTGLWGNTIYF
DNA: TGCGCCAGCAGCCAAGGGCGGACTGGACTCTGGGGAAACACCATATATTTT

V: TRBV6-6
size: -
J: TRBJ2-1
D: -
CDR3: CASSPDPGGFSYNEQFF
DNA: TGTGCCAGCAGTCCCGACCCGGGGGGCTTTTCCTACAATGAGCAGTTCTTC

V: TRBV4-3
size: -
J: TRBJ1-1
D: -
CDR3: CASSQEGAGGWNTEAFF
DNA: TGCGCCAGCAGCCAAGAGGGGGCGGGAGGGTGGAACACTGAAGCTTTCTTT

V: TRBV7-2
size: -
J: TRBJ1-5
D: -
CDR3: CASSLGQVNQPQHF
DNA: TGTGCCAGCAGCTTAGGGCAGGTCAATCAGCCCCAGCATTTT

V: TRBV3-1/TRBV3-2
size: -
J: TRBJ1-5
D: TRBD1
CDR3: CASSTGGYQPQHF
DNA: TGTGCCAGCAGCACAGGGGGTTATCAGCCCCAGCATTTT

V: TRBV7-6
size: -
J: TRBJ2-7
D: TRBD2
CDR3: CASSLGGTGLAGVEQYF
DNA: TGTGCCAGCAGCTTGGGGGGGACCGGACTAGCGGGAGTCGAGCAGTACTTC

V: TRBV11-3
size: once
J: TRBJ2-7
D: -
CDR3: CASSFFAHPYEQYF
DNA: TGTGCCAGCAGCTTTTTCGCACACCCCTACGAGCAGTACTTC

V: TRBV2
size: -
J: TRBJ2-1
D: TRBD2
CDR3: CASRGLASSYNEQFF
DNA: TGTGCCAGCAGGGGACTAGCGTCCTCCTACAATGAGCAGTTCTTC

V: TRBV4-1
size: once
J: TRBJ2-5
D: TRBD2
CDR3: CASSQVLAGGPETQYF
DNA: TGCGCCAGCAGCCAAGTCCTAGCGGGAGGTCCCGAGACCCAGTACTTC

V: TRBV14
size: -
J: TRBJ1-1
D: -
CDR3: CASSQGQRSTEAFF
DNA: TGTGCCAGCAGCCAAGGGCAGAGGTCCACTGAAGCTTTCTTT

V: TRBV6-2/TRBV6-3
size: -
J: TRBJ1-3
D: -
CDR3: CASSYTGNTIYF
DNA: TGTGCCAGCAGTTATACTGGAAACACCATATATTTT

V: TRBV5-5
size: -
J: TRBJ1-2
D: TRBD1
CDR3: CASSQGVGSGGYTF
DNA: TGTGCCAGCAGCCAGGGGGTGGGGTCGGGTGGCTACACCTTC

V: TRBV6-1
size: once
J: TRBJ1-2
D: -
CDR3: CASSEVPRTVNYGYTF
DNA: TGTGCCAGCAGTGAAGTCCCCAGGACTGTTAACTATGGCTACACCTTC

V: TRBV6-2/TRBV6-3
size: -
J: TRBJ2-5
D: -
CDR3: CASSYSGGTQETQYF
DNA: TGTGCCAGCAGTTACTCCGGGGGTACGCAAGAGACCCAGTACTTC

V: TRBV24-1
size: -
J: TRBJ2-2
D: TRBD1
CDR3: CATTNSPGQENTGELFF
DNA: TGTGCCACCACCAACTCCCCGGGACAGGAGAACACCGGGGAGCTGTTTTTT

V: TRBV6-2/TRBV6-3
size: -
J: TRBJ1-1
D: -
CDR3: CASSFFSVNTEAFF
DNA: TGTGCCAGCAGTTTTTTTTCTGTGAACACTGAAGCTTTCTTT

V: TRBV7-5
size: -
J: TRBJ1-2
D: -
CDR3: CARSCLRGRYGYTF
DNA: TGTGCCAGAAGCTGCCTGCGGGGGAGGTATGGCTACACCTTC

V: TRBV19
size: -
J: TRBJ2-3
D: -
CDR3: CASSIGAGSGVDTQYF
DNA: TGTGCCAGTAGTATAGGTGCCGGGAGTGGGGTGGATACGCAGTATTTT

V: TRBV29-1
size: -
J: TRBJ1-1
D: -
CDR3: CSVRQLNTEAFF
DNA: TGCAGCGTACGACAGCTGAACACTGAAGCTTTCTTT

V: TRBV7-2
size: -
J: TRBJ1-3
D: -
CDR3: CATKGDPSGNTIYF
DNA: TGTGCCACCAAGGGGGATCCCTCTGGAAACACCATATATTTT

V: TRBV2
size: -
J: TRBJ1-2
D: TRBD1
CDR3: CASRQGANPYGYTF
DNA: TGTGCCAGCAGGCAGGGGGCGAATCCTTATGGCTACACCTTC

V: TRBV5-1
size: -
J: TRBJ2-1
D: TRBD2
CDR3: CASSLSLAGNNEQFF
DNA: TGCGCCAGCAGCTTGTCCTTAGCGGGGAACAATGAGCAGTTCTTC

V: TRBV5-1
size: -
J: TRBJ2-7
D: -
CDR3: CASSLEVPDEQYF
DNA: TGCGCCAGCAGCTTAGAGGTTCCCGACGAGCAGTACTTC

V: TRBV6-6
size: -
J: TRBJ1-2
D: TRBD1
CDR3: CASKPRDREAYGYTF
DNA: TGTGCCAGCAAACCCCGGGACAGGGAGGCCTATGGCTACACCTTC

V: TRBV7-9
size: -
J: TRBJ1-2
D: -
CDR3: CASSLEGANYGYTF
DNA: TGTGCCAGCAGCTTAGAAGGAGCTAACTATGGCTACACCTTC

V: TRBV19
size: -
J: TRBJ2-1
D: TRBD2
CDR3: CASTRTSGRFNEQFF
DNA: TGTGCCAGTACCCGAACTAGCGGGAGATTCAATGAGCAGTTCTTC

V: TRBV6-2/TRBV6-3
size: -
J: TRBJ1-5
D: -
CDR3: CASSPRQINQPQHF
DNA: TGTGCCAGCAGTCCCAGACAAATCAATCAGCCCCAGCATTTT

V: TRBV4-3
size: -
J: TRBJ2-2
D: TRBD2
CDR3: CASSQDPGLAGYTGELFF
DNA: TGCGCCAGCAGCCAAGATCCCGGACTAGCGGGATATACCGGGGAGCTGTTTTTT